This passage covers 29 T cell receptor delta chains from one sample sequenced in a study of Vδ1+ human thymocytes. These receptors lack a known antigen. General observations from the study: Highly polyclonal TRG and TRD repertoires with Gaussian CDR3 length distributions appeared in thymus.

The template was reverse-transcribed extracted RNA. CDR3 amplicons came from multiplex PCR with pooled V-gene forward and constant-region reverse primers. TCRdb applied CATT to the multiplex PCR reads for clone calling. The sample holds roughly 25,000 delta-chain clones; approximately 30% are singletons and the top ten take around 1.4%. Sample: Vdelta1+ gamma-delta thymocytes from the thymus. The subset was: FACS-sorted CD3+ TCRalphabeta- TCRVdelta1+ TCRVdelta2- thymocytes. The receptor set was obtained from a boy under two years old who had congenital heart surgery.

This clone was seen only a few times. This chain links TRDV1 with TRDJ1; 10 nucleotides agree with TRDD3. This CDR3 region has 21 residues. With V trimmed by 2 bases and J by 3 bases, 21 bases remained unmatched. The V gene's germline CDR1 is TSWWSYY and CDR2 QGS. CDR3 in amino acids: CALGETGTIRYWGIRADKLIF. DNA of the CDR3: TGTGCTCTTGGGGAAACTGGCACGATACGCTACTGGGGGATTAGGGCCGATAAACTCATCTTT.

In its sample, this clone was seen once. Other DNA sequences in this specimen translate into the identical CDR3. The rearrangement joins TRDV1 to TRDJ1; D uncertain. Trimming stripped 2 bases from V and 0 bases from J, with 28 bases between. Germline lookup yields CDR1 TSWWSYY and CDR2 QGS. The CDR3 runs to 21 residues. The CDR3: CALGEWIGGASWCFYTDKLIF. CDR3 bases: TGTGCTCTTGGGGAATGGATTGGTGGAGCGAGTTGGTGTTTTTACACCGATAAACTCATCTTT.

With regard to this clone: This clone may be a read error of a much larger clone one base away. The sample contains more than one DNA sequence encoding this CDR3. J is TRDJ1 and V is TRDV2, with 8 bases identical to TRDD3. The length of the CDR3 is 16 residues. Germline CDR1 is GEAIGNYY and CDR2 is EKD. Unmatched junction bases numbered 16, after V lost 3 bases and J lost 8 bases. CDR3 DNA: TGTGCCTGTGACCCTCCCTTTCTGGGGGAACACCTGAAACTCATCTTT. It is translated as CACDPPFLGEHLKLIF.

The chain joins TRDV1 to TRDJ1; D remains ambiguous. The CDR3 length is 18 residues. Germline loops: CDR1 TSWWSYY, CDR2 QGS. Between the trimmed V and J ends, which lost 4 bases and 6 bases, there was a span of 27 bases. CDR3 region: CALGVPLRGFTIPYKLIF. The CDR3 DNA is TGTGCTCTTGGGGTCCCCCTCCGCGGGTTTACCATCCCCTATAAACTCATCTTT.

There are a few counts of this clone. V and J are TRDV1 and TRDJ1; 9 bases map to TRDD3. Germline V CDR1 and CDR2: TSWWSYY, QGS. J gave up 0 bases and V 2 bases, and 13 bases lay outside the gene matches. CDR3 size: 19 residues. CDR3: CALGEGSFHWGTYTDKLIF. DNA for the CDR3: TGTGCTCTTGGGGAAGGTTCCTTTCACTGGGGGACGTACACCGATAAACTCATCTTT.

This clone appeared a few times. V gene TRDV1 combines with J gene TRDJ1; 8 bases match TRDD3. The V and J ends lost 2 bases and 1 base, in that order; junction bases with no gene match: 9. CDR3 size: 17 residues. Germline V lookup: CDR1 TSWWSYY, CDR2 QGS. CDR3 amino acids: CALGESVLGVVTDKLIF. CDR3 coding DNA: TGTGCTCTTGGGGAAAGCGTACTGGGGGTCGTCACCGATAAACTCATCTTT.

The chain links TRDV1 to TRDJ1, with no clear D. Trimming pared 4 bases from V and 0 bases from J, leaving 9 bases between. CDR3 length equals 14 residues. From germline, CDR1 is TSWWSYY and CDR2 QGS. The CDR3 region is CALGGPHYTDKLIF. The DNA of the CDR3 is TGTGCTCTTGGGGGGCCTCACTACACCGATAAACTCATCTTT.

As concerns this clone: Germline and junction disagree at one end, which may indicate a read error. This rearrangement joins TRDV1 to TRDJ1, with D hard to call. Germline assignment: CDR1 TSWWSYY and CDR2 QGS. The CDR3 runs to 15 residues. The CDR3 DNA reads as TGTGCTCTTGGGGAAGGCTCCCGGACTACCGATAAAGTCATCTTT. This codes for CALGEGSRTTDKVIF.

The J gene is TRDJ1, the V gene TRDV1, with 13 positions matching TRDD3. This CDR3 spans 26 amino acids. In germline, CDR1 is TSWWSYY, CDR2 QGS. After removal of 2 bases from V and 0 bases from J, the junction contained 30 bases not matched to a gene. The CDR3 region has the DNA TGTGCTCTTGGGGAATTCGTCGCTACGCCTCCTAGGACTGGGGGATACGGAGGGGGACACACCGATAAACTCATCTTT. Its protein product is CALGEFVATPPRTGGYGGGHTDKLIF.

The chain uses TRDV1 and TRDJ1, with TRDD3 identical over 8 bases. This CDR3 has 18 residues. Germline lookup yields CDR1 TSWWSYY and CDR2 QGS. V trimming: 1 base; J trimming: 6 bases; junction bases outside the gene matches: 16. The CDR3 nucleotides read TGTGCTCTTGGGGAACACCTACGTTACTGGGGGCCAGACTATAAACTCATCTTT. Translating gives CALGEHLRYWGPDYKLIF.

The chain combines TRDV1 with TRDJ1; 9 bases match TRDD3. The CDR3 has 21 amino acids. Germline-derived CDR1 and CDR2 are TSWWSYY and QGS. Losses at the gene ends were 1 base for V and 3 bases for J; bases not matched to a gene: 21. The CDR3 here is CALGEPPASILEGDTADKLIF. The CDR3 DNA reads TGTGCTCTTGGGGAACCCCCTGCCTCCATATTAGAGGGGGATACTGCCGATAAACTCATCTTT.

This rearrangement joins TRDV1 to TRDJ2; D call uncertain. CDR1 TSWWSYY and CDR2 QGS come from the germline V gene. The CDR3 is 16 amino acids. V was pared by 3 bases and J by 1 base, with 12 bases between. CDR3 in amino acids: CALGDGQSGLTAQLFF. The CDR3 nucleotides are TGTGCTCTTGGGGACGGCCAAAGTGGTTTGACAGCACAACTCTTCTTT.

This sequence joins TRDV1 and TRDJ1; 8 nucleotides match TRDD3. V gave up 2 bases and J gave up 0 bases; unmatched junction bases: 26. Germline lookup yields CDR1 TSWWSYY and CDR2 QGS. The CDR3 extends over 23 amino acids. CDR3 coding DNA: TGTGCTCTTGGGGAAGCCACTTTCCACTACCTACCTCCTGGGGGACCGTACACCGATAAACTCATCTTT. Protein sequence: CALGEATFHYLPPGGPYTDKLIF.

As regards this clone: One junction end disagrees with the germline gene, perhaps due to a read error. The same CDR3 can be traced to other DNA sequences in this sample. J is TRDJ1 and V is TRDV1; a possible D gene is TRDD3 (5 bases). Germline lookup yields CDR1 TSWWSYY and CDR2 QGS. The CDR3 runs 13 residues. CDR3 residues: CALGEAFYGKLIF. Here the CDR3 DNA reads TGCGCTCTTGGGGAAGCTTTTTACGGTAAACTCATCTTT.

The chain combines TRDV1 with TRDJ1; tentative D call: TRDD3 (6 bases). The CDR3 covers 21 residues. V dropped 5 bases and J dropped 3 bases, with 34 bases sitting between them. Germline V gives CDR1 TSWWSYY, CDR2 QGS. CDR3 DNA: TGTGCTCTTGGGAATGGGGATTCTACGACCCTTAACAGGGGGACCCCCGATAAACTCATCTTT. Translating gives CALGNGDSTTLNRGTPDKLIF.

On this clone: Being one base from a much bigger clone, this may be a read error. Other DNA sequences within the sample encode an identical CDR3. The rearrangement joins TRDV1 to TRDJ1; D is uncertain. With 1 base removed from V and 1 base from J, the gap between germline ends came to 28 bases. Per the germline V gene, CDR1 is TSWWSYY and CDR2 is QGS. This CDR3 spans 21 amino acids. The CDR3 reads CALGEPGLHWRIGARTDKLIF. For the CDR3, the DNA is TGTGCTCTTGGGGAACCAGGCCTGCATTGGAGGATTGGAGCACGCACCGATAAACTCATCTTT.

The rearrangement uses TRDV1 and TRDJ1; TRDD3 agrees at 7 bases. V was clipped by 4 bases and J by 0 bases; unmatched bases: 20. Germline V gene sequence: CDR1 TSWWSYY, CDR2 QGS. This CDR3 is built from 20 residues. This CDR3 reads CALGANQVPVLGTHTDKLIF. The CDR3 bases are TGTGCTCTTGGGGCAAACCAAGTCCCCGTACTGGGGACCCACACCGATAAACTCATCTTT.

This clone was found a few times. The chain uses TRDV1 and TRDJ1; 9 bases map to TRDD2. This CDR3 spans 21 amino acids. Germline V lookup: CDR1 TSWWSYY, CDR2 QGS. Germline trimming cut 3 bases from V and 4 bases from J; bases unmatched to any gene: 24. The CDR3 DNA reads TGTGCTCTTGGGGATCCACCTTCCTACAGACCTCTGGGGGCTTGGGGCGATAAACTCATCTTT. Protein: CALGDPPSYRPLGAWGDKLIF.

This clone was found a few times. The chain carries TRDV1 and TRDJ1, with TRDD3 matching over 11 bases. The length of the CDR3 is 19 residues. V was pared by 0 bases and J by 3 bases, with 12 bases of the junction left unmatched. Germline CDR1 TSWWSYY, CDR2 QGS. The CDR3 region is CALGELNSWGIPLADKLIF. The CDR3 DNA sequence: TGTGCTCTTGGGGAACTAAATAGCTGGGGGATACCCCTGGCCGATAAACTCATCTTT.

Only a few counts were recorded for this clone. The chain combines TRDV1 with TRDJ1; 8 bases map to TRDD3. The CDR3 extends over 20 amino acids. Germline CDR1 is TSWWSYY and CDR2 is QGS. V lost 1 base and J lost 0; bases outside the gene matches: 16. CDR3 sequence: CALGERGFLDWGAYTDKLIF. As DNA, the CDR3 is TGTGCTCTTGGGGAACGTGGATTCCTGGACTGGGGGGCGTACACCGATAAACTCATCTTT.

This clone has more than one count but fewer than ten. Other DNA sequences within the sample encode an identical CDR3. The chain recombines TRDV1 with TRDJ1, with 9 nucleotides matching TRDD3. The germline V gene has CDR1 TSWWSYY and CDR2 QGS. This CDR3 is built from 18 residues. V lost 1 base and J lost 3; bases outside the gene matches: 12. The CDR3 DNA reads TGTGCTCTTGGGGAACGCGGTGCTGGGGGATCGTACCCCGATAAACTCATCTTT. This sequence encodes CALGERGAGGSYPDKLIF.

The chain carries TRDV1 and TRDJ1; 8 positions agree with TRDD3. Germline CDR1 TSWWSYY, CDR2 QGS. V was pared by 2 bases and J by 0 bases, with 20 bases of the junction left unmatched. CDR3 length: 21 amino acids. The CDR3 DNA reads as TGTGCTCTTGGGGAATTGGGGAGTTGTGCTACTGGGGGTACAAACACCGATAAACTCATCTTT. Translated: CALGELGSCATGGTNTDKLIF.

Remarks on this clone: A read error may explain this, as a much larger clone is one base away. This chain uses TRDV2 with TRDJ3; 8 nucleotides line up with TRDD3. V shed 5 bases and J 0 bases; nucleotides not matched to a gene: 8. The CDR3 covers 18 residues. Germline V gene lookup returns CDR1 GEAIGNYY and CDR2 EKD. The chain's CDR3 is CACATWGMRSWDTRQMFF. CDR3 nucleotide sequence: TGTGCCTGTGCCACTTGGGGGATGCGCTCCTGGGACACCCGACAGATGTTTTTC.

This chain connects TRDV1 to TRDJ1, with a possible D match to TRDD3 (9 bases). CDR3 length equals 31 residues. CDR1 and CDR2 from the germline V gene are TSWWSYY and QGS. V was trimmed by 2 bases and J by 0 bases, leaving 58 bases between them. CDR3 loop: CALGESKGGPTSYDPYWGTPTSHLYTDKLIF. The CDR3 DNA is TGTGCTCTTGGGGAAAGCAAAGGGGGACCAACTTCCTACGACCCGTACTGGGGGACGCCCACCTCCCACCTGTACACCGATAAACTCATCTTT.

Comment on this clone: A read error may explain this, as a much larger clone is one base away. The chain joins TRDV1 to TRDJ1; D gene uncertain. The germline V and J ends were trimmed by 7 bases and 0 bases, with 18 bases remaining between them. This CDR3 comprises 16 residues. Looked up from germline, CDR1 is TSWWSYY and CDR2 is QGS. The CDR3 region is CALVRGFTPYTDKLIF. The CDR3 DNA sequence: TGTGCTCTTGTGCGCGGATTTACTCCGTACACCGATAAACTCATCTTT.

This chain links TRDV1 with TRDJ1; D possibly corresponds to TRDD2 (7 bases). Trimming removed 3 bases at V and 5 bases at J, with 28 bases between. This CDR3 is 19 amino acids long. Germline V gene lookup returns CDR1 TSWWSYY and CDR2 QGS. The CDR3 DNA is TGTGCTCTTGGGGATCCCTTCCTTACCGGTACTGGGAATTCAGATAAACTCATCTTT. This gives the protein CALGDPFLTGTGNSDKLIF.

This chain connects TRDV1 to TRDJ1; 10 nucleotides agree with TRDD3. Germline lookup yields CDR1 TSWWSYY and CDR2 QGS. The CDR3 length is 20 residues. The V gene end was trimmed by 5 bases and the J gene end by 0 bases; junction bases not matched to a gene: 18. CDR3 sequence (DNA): TGTGCTCTTGGGCCCCAATGGGACTGGGGGATGGAACCAAACACCGATAAACTCATCTTT. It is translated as CALGPQWDWGMEPNTDKLIF.

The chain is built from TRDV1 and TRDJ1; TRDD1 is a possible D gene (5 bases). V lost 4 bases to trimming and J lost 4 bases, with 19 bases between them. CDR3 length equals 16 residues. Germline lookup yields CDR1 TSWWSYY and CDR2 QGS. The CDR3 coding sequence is TGTGCTCTTGGGGGGCTCACGAGCCCAATAGGCGATAAACTCATCTTT. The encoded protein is CALGGLTSPIGDKLIF.

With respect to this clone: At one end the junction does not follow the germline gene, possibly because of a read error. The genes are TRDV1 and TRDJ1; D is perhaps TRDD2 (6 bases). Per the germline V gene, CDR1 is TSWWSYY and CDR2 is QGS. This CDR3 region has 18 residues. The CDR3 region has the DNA TGTGCTCTTGGGGCCTATCCCTATTCCTATATACTCTCCGATAACCTCATCTTT. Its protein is CALGAYPYSYILSDNLIF.